This T cell receptor (beta chain) was captured in a study of beta chain features in type 1 diabetes. The entirety of the isolated RNA underwent reverse transcription, so expressed TCRB transcripts were sequenced. The protocol was immunoSEQ multiplex PCR, while the TCRdb copy is restricted to in-frame clones and leaves out a portion. Of around 280,000 clones listed, around 7.8% are singletons. The CDR3 loop spans 17 amino acids. Germline V gene lookup returns CDR1 MDHEN and CDR2 SYDVKM. V dropped 4 bases and J dropped 4; count of bases not matched to a gene: 10. The rearrangement uses TRBV28 and TRBJ1-4; 9 bases map to TRBD1. The sequencing sample was made of central memory CD4+ T cells from blood. The receptor was isolated from a woman aged 18-29 years in good health. Here the CDR3 reads CASSSYGATGGNEKLFF. The CDR3 DNA follows: TGTGCCAGCAGTTCTTATGGGGCGACAGGGGGTAATGAAAAACTGTTTTTT.